The clone carrying this T cell receptor beta chain has a count of ten or more. Antigen unknown. cDNA was made from roughly 500 ng RNA using alpha and beta constant primers. Using multiplexing indices, alpha and beta chain libraries were generated apart by chain-specific third strand synthesis. MiXCR, applied by TCRdb to the 5' RACE reads, yields one record per CDR3 protein. The table has 5,300 or so distinct CDR3 sequences, 7% to 9.5% seen once. This sample was taken from a study of HIV-infected patients and healthy controls. Study findings and constraints: Significantly higher mean Gini indices appeared in HIV-infected repertoires, possibly reflecting oligoclonality. HIV-infected patients and controls differed significantly in mean usage of eight alpha and eight beta V genes. During therapy, HIV-associated CDR3s fell significantly in frequency, while CMV-associated CDR3s did not change significantly. HIV+ repertoires were severely depleted of MAIT alpha-chain CDR3s, unlike healthy controls.

Antiretroviral therapy had run roughly three months, about 14 weeks, before follow-up blood collection. No cell fractionation was done, so the repertoire covers all unsorted peripheral blood T cells. V was clipped by 4 bases and J by 1 base; unmatched bases: 6. Germline loops: CDR1 SGHDT, CDR2 YYEEEE. This CDR3 is 16 amino acids long. This receptor was obtained from an adult with HIV infection. The chain carries TRBV5-6 and TRBJ1-5, with 9 nucleotides matching TRBD1. Here the sequenced sample was blood, taken during antiretroviral therapy. CDR3 coding DNA: TGTGCCAGCAGCCCTGGGACAGGGAGAAGCAATCAGCCCCAGCATTTT. Protein product: CASSPGTGRSNQPQHF.